The 8 T cell receptor beta chains reported below all come from one sample, sequenced in a study of a mutant IDH1 vaccine in newly diagnosed glioma. The antigens these receptors bind are not known. Assay: immunoSEQ multiplex PCR; the TCRdb copy retains only in-frame clones and omits some. The sample lists about 34,000 clones, about 86% occurring once. The sample's time point: week 47, end of study. Every single dose of the vaccine, 300 ug of mutant IDH1 20-mer peptide, came with topical imiquimod. This material consisted of PBMCs, taken from a glioma patient whose treatment included an IDH1 peptide vaccine. Receptor source: a woman under 40 with glioma.

V usage is TRBV19 and J usage is TRBJ2-6; tentatively, D is TRBD1 or TRBD2 (5 bases each). From germline, CDR1 is LNHDA and CDR2 SQIVND (reference sequence). This CDR3 region has 18 residues. Trimming stripped 5 bases from V and 2 bases from J, with 19 bases between. CDR3 nucleotide sequence: TGTGCCAGTAGTCGATCTAGCCAGGGAATCCCTGGGGCCAACGTCCTGACTTTC. Residues: CASSRSSQGIPGANVLTF.

V is TRBV18 and J is TRBJ2-7; 8 bases map to TRBD2. Germline assignment: CDR1 KGHSH and CDR2 LQKENI. CDR3 length: 16 amino acids. J was trimmed by 0 bases and V by 3 bases; bases with no gene match: 7. The CDR3 region has the DNA TGTGCCAGCTCACCGGTGGCGGGGGGCCTCTCCTACGAGCAGTACTTC. Its protein product is CASSPVAGGLSYEQYF.

This clone was detected a few times. The chain uses TRBV2 and TRBJ2-7, with D unclear. Trimming stripped 7 bases from V and 0 bases from J, with 10 bases between. CDR3 size: 13 residues. The germline V gene has CDR1 SNHLY and CDR2 FYNNEI. CDR3 region: CASTPSSSYEQYF. In nucleotides, the CDR3 is TGTGCCAGCACCCCATCGAGCTCCTACGAGCAGTACTTC.

The chain joins TRBV7-6 to TRBJ1-2; 7 bases align to TRBD1. V shed 4 bases and J 5 bases; nucleotides not matched to a gene: 4. CDR1 SGHVS and CDR2 FNYEAQ come from the germline V gene. This CDR3 comprises 13 residues. The CDR3 DNA follows: TGTGCCAGCAGCTACCCAGGGGGGTATGGCTACACCTTC. Its protein is CASSYPGGYGYTF.

V gene TRBV10-3 combines with J gene TRBJ1-4, with D hard to call. The germline gives CDR1 ENHRY, CDR2 SYGVKD. V dropped 4 bases and J dropped 5 bases, with 8 bases sitting between them. The CDR3 consists of 13 residues. Here the CDR3 reads CAISVGGNEKLFF. The DNA of the CDR3 is TGTGCCATCAGTGTTGGCGGCAATGAAAAACTGTTTTTT.

The gene calls are TRBV20-1 and TRBJ1-3; unclear D gene. Per germline, CDR1 DFQATT and CDR2 SNEGSKA (reference sequence). Trimming removed 0 bases from V and 8 bases from J, with 5 bases in between. The CDR3 runs to 11 residues. CDR3 DNA: TGCAGTGCTAGAGATTTTGACACCATATATTTT. Protein sequence: CSARDFDTIYF.

J is TRBJ2-6 and V is TRBV5-1; D uncertain. V lost 0 bases and J 2 bases, leaving 6 bases between the germline ends. The CDR3 is 15 amino acids. Germline assignment: CDR1 SGHRS and CDR2 YFSETQ. The CDR3 DNA follows: TGCGCCAGCAGCTTGGTAGTTACTGGGGCCAACGTCCTGACTTTC. This translates into CASSLVVTGANVLTF.

The genes are TRBV4-3 and TRBJ2-2; D may be TRBD1 (6 bases). Germline V gives CDR1 LGHNA, CDR2 YSLEER. V lost 3 bases to trimming and J lost 7 bases, with 12 bases between them. The CDR3 runs 14 residues. Here the CDR3 DNA reads TGCGCCAGCAGCCAGGGTCAGGGGTACGGGGAGCTGTTTTTT. Amino acids: CASSQGQGYGELFF.